What follows are 2 T cell receptor beta chains derived from one specimen sequenced in a study of blood T cell repertoires in COVID-19. The assay was immunoSEQ multiplex PCR, and TCRdb's table has in-frame clones only and misses some. The sample carries 300,000 to 350,000 clones, 70% to 90% recorded once. Sequencing was carried out using PBMCs or T cells enriched from blood (not recorded which). These receptors all stem from a man aged 25 to 40 who had recovered from COVID-19.

V usage is TRBV7-6 and J usage is TRBJ1-4; D uncertain. CDR1 and CDR2 from the germline V gene are SGHVS and FNYEAQ. The CDR3 consists of 15 residues. V was clipped by 5 bases and J by 5 bases, with 15 bases between them. The CDR3 spells CASSPWARKNEKLFF. CDR3 in DNA: TGTGCCAGCAGCCCATGGGCCAGGAAGAATGAAAAACTGTTTTTT. Using reference TRBV7-6 and TRBJ1-4 for the parts outside the CDR3, the full variable domain is GAGVSQSPRYKVTKRGQDVALRCDPISGHVSLYWYRQALGQGPEFLTYFNYEAQQDKSGLPNDRFSAERPEGSISTLTIQRTEQRDSAMYRCASSPWARKNEKLFFGSGTQLSVL.

The chain combines TRBV6-2 or TRBV6-3 with TRBJ2-1; D is undetermined. Between the trimmed V and J ends, which lost 6 bases and 4 bases, there was a span of 19 bases. The CDR3 is 16 residues long. Looked up from germline, CDR1 is MNHEY and CDR2 is SVGEGT. The CDR3 is CASSPRQIGAYNEQFF. CDR3 coding DNA: TGTGCCAGCAGCCCCCGTCAGATCGGAGCTTACAATGAGCAGTTCTTC.